This passage covers 25 T cell receptor beta chains from one sample sequenced in a study of T cells after yellow fever vaccination. TCRdb recomputed calls from the 5' RACE reads with MiXCR, one row per CDR3 protein. The sample yields around 150,000 distinct CDR3 sequences, less than 9% seen once. This sample comprised CD4+ T cells sorted from PBMCs, obtained 5 to 6 days after the first yellow fever vaccination. These receptor sequences come from a man between 18 and 29 years old who received the YFV17D yellow fever vaccine.

This clonotype was recorded at least ten times. The genes are TRBV6-5 and TRBJ2-1; TRBD1 agrees at 9 bases. Unmatched junction bases numbered 4, after V lost 5 bases and J lost 14 bases. CDR1 is MNHEY, CDR2 SVGAGI, per germline. The CDR3 consists of 11 residues. Written as DNA, the CDR3 is TGTGCCAGCAGTACACAGGGGGCTGAGTTCTTC. Protein sequence: CASSTQGAEFF.

The chain is built from TRBV20-1 and TRBJ1-6; no clear D gene. The CDR3 sequence is 14 residues long. V was pared by 7 bases and J by 2 bases, with 12 bases between. Germline V gene lookup returns CDR1 DFQATT and CDR2 SNEGSKA (reference sequence). CDR3 in amino acids: CSELWGTYNSPLHF. The DNA for the CDR3 is TGCAGTGAACTTTGGGGAACCTATAATTCACCCCTCCACTTT.

This clonotype was picked up many times. This rearrangement joins TRBV20-1 to TRBJ2-1, with 11 bases fitting TRBD2. The CDR3 length is 14 residues. Trimming took 7 bases from V and 6 from J; bases not matched to a gene: 8. Germline lookup yields CDR1 DFQATT and CDR2 SNEGSKA (reference sequence). DNA for the CDR3: TGCAGTGTTTTGGCTAGCGGGGGGTTCAATGAGCAGTTCTTC. Amino acids: CSVLASGGFNEQFF.

This clonotype was found a few times. This rearrangement joins TRBV19 to TRBJ1-6; D is unresolved. Per germline, CDR1 LNHDA and CDR2 SQIVND (reference sequence). V was pared by 6 bases and J by 0 bases, with 12 bases between. This CDR3 is 16 amino acids long. The CDR3 sequence is CASRLAVFSYNSPLHF. CDR3 nucleotide sequence: TGTGCCAGTAGGCTGGCGGTTTTCTCCTATAATTCACCCCTCCACTTT.

This clonotype was seen ten or more times. The chain recombines TRBV12-3 or TRBV12-4 with TRBJ2-3, with 8 bases aligning to TRBD2. V shed 6 bases and J 1 base; nucleotides not matched to a gene: 6. This CDR3 has 15 amino acids. CDR3 bases: TGTGCCAGCAGAAGACTAGCGATACGCACAGATACGCAGTATTTT. It specifies CASRRLAIRTDTQYF.

With regard to this clonotype: The junction does not match germline at one end; this may be a read error. The V call is TRBV12-3 or TRBV12-4, the J call TRBJ1-4; D uncertain. CDR3 length equals 12 residues. CDR3 nucleotides: TGTGCCAGCAGTTTCTTTAACGAAAAACCGTTTTTT. Protein sequence: CASSFFNEKPFF.

This clonotype has ten or more counts. This chain links TRBV7-2 with TRBJ2-5; D assignment may be TRBD1 or TRBD2 (5 bases each). Germline V gene sequence: CDR1 SGHTA, CDR2 FQGNSA. This CDR3 is built from 15 residues. V shed 5 bases and J shed 5 bases, with 18 bases lying between them. As DNA, the CDR3 is TGTGCCAGCAGCCGACAGCGGATCCTCGGGGAGACCCAGTACTTC. Translation: CASSRQRILGETQYF. The full variable domain, in which reference TRBV7-2 and TRBJ2-5 provide the parts outside the CDR3, is GAGVSQSPSNKVTEKGKDVELRCDPISGHTALYWYRQSLGQGLEFLIYFQGNSAPDKSGLPSDRFSAERTGGSVSTLTIQRTQQEDSAVYLCASSRQRILGETQYFGPGTRLLVL.

This clonotype came up many times. The J gene is TRBJ1-3, the V gene TRBV12-3 or TRBV12-4; D gene ambiguous. Trimming cost V 3 bases and J 2 bases, with 8 bases left between them. This CDR3 contains 14 residues. CDR3 DNA sequence: TGTGCCAGCAGTTTTCGGGAGGCTGGAAACACCATATATTTT. Protein: CASSFREAGNTIYF.

This clonotype was counted at least ten times. V usage is TRBV6-1 and J usage is TRBJ2-5; 7 nucleotides line up with TRBD2. The CDR3 is 14 amino acids. Germline-derived CDR1 and CDR2 are MNHNS and SASEGT. V was pared by 3 bases and J by 7 bases, with 8 bases of the junction left unmatched. For the CDR3, the DNA is TGTGCCAGCAGTGACCAGACTGGGGGGGGGACCCAGTACTTC. This gives the protein CASSDQTGGGTQYF.

At least ten counts were recorded for this clonotype. The gene calls are TRBV5-1 and TRBJ2-1; the D is unclear. The CDR3 covers 15 residues. Per the germline V gene, CDR1 is SGHRS and CDR2 is YFSETQ. V was pared by 0 bases and J by 0 bases, with 7 bases between. CDR3 in amino acids: CASSLEQRSYNEQFF. The CDR3 coding sequence is TGCGCCAGCAGCTTGGAACAGCGCTCCTACAATGAGCAGTTCTTC. Combining the CDR3 with reference TRBV5-1 and TRBJ2-1 gives the whole variable domain KAGVTQTPRYLIKTRGQQVTLSCSPISGHRSVSWYQQTPGQGLQFLFEYFSETQRNKGNFPGRFSGRQFSNSRSEMNVSTLELGDSALYLCASSLEQRSYNEQFFGPGTRLTVL.

This clonotype has a count of ten or more. V is TRBV12-3 or TRBV12-4 and J is TRBJ1-2; TRBD1 agrees at 7 bases. V lost 6 bases, J lost 3 bases, and 7 bases stayed unmatched. The CDR3 is 14 amino acids. This CDR3 reads CASRLNQGDYGYTF. The DNA for the CDR3 is TGTGCCAGCAGGTTAAACCAGGGGGACTATGGCTACACCTTC.

The sample holds many counts of this clonotype. The chain joins TRBV27 to TRBJ2-3; no clear D gene. The CDR3 is 13 residues long. Trimming pared 3 bases from V and 2 bases from J, leaving 6 bases between. Germline assignment: CDR1 MNHEY and CDR2 SMNVEV (reference sequence). The CDR3 sequence: CASSFSPTDTQYF. The CDR3 region has the DNA TGTGCCAGCAGTTTCTCACCCACAGATACGCAGTATTTT.

In this sample, this clonotype turned up many times. The J gene is TRBJ2-1, the V gene TRBV5-1; 8 bases line up with TRBD2. Germline-derived CDR1 and CDR2 are SGHRS and YFSETQ. The CDR3 runs 13 residues. The junction had 3 bases not matched to a gene; V was cut back by 0 bases and J by 10 bases. In nucleotides, the CDR3 is TGCGCCAGCAGCTTGGTGGTAGCGGGGGAGCAGTTCTTC. Its translation: CASSLVVAGEQFF.

This clonotype turned up a few times. The chain uses TRBV7-2 and TRBJ2-7; 8 nucleotides match TRBD1. The V and J ends lost 4 bases and 2 bases, in that order; junction bases with no gene match: 7. CDR1 and CDR2 from the germline V gene are SGHTA and FQGNSA. The CDR3 consists of 15 residues. The CDR3 sequence: CASSSPAGGAYEQYF. CDR3 nucleotide sequence: TGTGCCAGCAGCTCCCCGGCAGGGGGCGCCTACGAGCAGTACTTC.

This clonotype showed up many times. The CDR3, as DNA: TGTGCCACCGGGGGGTACCAAGAGACCCAGTACTTC. Translating gives CATGGYQETQYF. The chain is built from TRBV6-2 or TRBV6-3 and TRBJ2-5; 7 bases agree with TRBD2. CDR3 length equals 12 residues. CDR1 is MNHEY, CDR2 SVGEGT, per germline. J lost 0 bases, V lost 10 bases, and 2 bases had no gene match.

The sample holds many counts of this clonotype. The chain combines TRBV4-1 with TRBJ2-3, with TRBD2 matching over 11 bases. The length of the CDR3 is 15 residues. Trimming removed 2 bases from V and 6 bases from J; junction bases left unmatched: 4. Germline CDR1 and CDR2: MGHRA and YSYEKL. CDR3 bases: TGCGCCAGCAGCCAATTAGCGGGGGGGGTTGATACGCAGTATTTT. Protein sequence: CASSQLAGGVDTQYF.

This clonotype was detected ten times or more. The J gene is TRBJ2-5, the V gene TRBV5-1; 8 bases map to TRBD1. The V segment lost 4 bases and the J segment 5 bases; nucleotides outside the gene matches: 10. This CDR3 comprises 15 residues. The V gene's germline CDR1 is SGHRS and CDR2 YFSETQ. CDR3 protein: CASSVGGQGGETQYF. DNA for the CDR3: TGCGCCAGCAGCGTAGGAGGACAGGGCGGTGAGACCCAGTACTTC. Full variable domain (rest looked up from reference TRBV5-1 and TRBJ2-5): KAGVTQTPRYLIKTRGQQVTLSCSPISGHRSVSWYQQTPGQGLQFLFEYFSETQRNKGNFPGRFSGRQFSNSRSEMNVSTLELGDSALYLCASSVGGQGGETQYFGPGTRLLVL.

This clonotype was picked up a small number of times. The genes are TRBV4-2 and TRBJ1-5; D gene uncertain. The V end lost 0 bases, the J end lost 5 bases, and 17 bases lay between the germline ends. This CDR3 has 17 amino acids. Germline CDR1 is LGHNA and CDR2 is YNFKEQ. The CDR3 region has the DNA TGTGCCAGCAGCCAAGATCCGGATCAGGTACTGGATCAGCCCCAGCATTTT. Amino acid sequence: CASSQDPDQVLDQPQHF.

This clonotype was counted many times. The J gene is TRBJ2-5, the V gene TRBV7-9; D is unclear. This CDR3 region has 14 residues. Germline-derived CDR1 and CDR2 are SEHNR and FQNEAQ (reference sequence). V lost 1 base and J lost 5, with 11 bases in between. CDR3: CASSLGPTWETQYF. Written as DNA, the CDR3 is TGTGCCAGCAGCTTAGGCCCAACGTGGGAGACCCAGTACTTC.

This clonotype was observed a few times. V usage is TRBV18 and J usage is TRBJ2-3, with 8 bases that match TRBD1. V was clipped by 6 bases and J by 2 bases; unmatched bases: 7. The CDR3 is 15 residues long. The germline V gene has CDR1 KGHSH and CDR2 LQKENI. The CDR3 here is CASSPGQGLTDTQYF. The CDR3 nucleotides read TGTGCCAGCTCGCCAGGACAGGGACTCACAGATACGCAGTATTTT.

The chain couples TRBV6-5 to TRBJ1-1; tentative D call: TRBD1 (5 bases). Trimming cost V 0 bases and J 3 bases, with 11 bases left between them. CDR3 length: 15 residues. CDR1 and CDR2 from the germline V gene are MNHEY and SVGAGI. DNA of the CDR3: TGTGCCAGCAGTTACTCGTGGCAGGGAGACACTGAAGCTTTCTTT. Amino acid sequence: CASSYSWQGDTEAFF.

This clonotype was seen at least ten times. The J gene is TRBJ2-1, the V gene TRBV25-1; a weak D match, TRBD2 (6 bases). CDR3 length: 12 residues. The V end lost 4 bases, the J end lost 8 bases, and 9 bases lay between the germline ends. Germline loops: CDR1 MGHDK, CDR2 SYGVNS. The CDR3 DNA follows: TGTGCCAGCAGTGGCGGAGGGGATGAGCAGTTCTTC. It is translated as CASSGGGDEQFF. The full variable domain, in which reference TRBV25-1 and TRBJ2-1 provide the parts outside the CDR3, is EADIYQTPRYLVIGTGKKITLECSQTMGHDKMYWYQQDPGMELHLIHYSYGVNSTEKGDLSSESTVSRIRTEHFPLTLESARPSHTSQYLCASSGGGDEQFFGPGTRLTVL.

The J gene is TRBJ2-2, the V gene TRBV5-1, with D unresolved. The length of the CDR3 is 17 residues. V lost 1 base, J lost 1 base, and 14 bases lay in between. Germline CDR1 SGHRS, CDR2 YFSETQ. CDR3 sequence (DNA): TGCGCCAGCAGCTTGTCGGCTTCGCTAGAGAACACCGGGGAGCTGTTTTTT. Translated: CASSLSASLENTGELFF.

As for this clonotype: Germline is not matched at one junction end, which may reflect a read error. The chain uses TRBV11-2 and TRBJ2-5; 11 bases align to TRBD1. This CDR3 has 13 residues. CDR1 is SGHAT and CDR2 is FQNNGV in the germline V gene. In DNA form, the CDR3 reads TGTGCCAGCAGCCTGGGACAGGGGGAGATCCAGTACTTC. This encodes CASSLGQGEIQYF.

This clonotype was detected only a few times. V is TRBV20-1 and J is TRBJ2-7; no reliable D call. Germline V gene data show CDR1 as DFQATT and CDR2 as SNEGSKA (reference sequence). The CDR3 is 10 residues long. Trimming stripped 6 bases from V and 6 bases from J, with 9 bases between. CDR3 amino acids: CSALNSEQYF. The CDR3 DNA follows: TGCAGTGCGCTTAACAGCGAGCAGTACTTC.